The following is a TCR beta chain sequence with its context. The assay was immunoSEQ multiplex PCR, and TCRdb's table has in-frame clones only and misses some. The sample comprises almost 250,000 clones, around nine tenths of which are singletons, and 1.5% to 2% rests with the top ten. These data come from a study of blood T cell repertoires in COVID-19. Sequencing was performed on peripheral blood. This TCR came from a woman aged 60 to 75 who had recovered from COVID-19.

The CDR3 protein is CASSPPGQTLSYEQYF. CDR3 DNA sequence: TGTGCCAGCAGCCCCCCGGGACAGACGCTCTCCTACGAGCAGTACTTC. V is TRBV14 and J is TRBJ2-7; 7 bases are shared with TRBD1. Trimming cost V 4 bases and J 0 bases; bases outside gene matches: 9. Looked up from germline, CDR1 is SGHDN and CDR2 is FVKESK. CDR3 length: 16 amino acids.